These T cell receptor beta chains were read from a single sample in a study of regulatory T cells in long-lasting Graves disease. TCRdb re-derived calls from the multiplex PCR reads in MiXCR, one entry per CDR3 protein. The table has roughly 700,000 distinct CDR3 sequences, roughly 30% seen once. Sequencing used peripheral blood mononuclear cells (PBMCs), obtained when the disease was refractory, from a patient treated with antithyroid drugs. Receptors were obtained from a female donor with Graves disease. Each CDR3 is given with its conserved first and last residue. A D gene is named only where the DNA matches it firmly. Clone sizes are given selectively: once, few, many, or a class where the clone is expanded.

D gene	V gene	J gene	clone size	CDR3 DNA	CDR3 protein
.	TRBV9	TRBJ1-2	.	TGTGCCAGCAGCGTAAATAGCGTCGCTTATGGCTACACCTTC	CASSVNSVAYGYTF
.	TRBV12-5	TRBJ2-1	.	TGTGCTAGTGACTTGGGGCGGGACAGCAATGAGCAGTTCTTC	CASDLGRDSNEQFF
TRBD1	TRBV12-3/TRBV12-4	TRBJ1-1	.	TGTGCCAGCAGGGACCCCCGGACAGGGATGAACACTAAAGCTTTCTTT	CASRDPRTGMNTKAFF
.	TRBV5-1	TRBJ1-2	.	TGCGCCAGCAGCTTGGACAACACTGACTATGGCTACACCTTC	CASSLDNTDYGYTF
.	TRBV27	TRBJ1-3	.	TGTGCCAGCAGTTTAAACAGGCCCTCCTCTGGAAACACCATATATTTT	CASSLNRPSSGNTIYF
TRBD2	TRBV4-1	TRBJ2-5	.	TGCGCCAGCAGCCAAGAGGGGACTAGCGGGAGGCGCGAGACCCAGTACTTC	CASSQEGTSGRRETQYF
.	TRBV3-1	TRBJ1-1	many	TGTGCCAGCAGCCACCGCCGGGGGGAGACTGAAGCTTTCTTT	CASSHRRGETEAFF
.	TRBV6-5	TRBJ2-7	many	TGTGCCAGCAGTTGGTTTCACGTGGGTGACGAGCAGTACTTC	CASSWFHVGDEQYF
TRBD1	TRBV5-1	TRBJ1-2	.	TGCGCCAGCAGCCAGGGACAGGGAGGCTTCTATGGCTACACCTTC	CASSQGQGGFYGYTF
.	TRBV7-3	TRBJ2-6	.	TGTGCCAGCAGCTTAACCTCGGGAGCTGGGGCCAACGTCCTGACTTTC	CASSLTSGAGANVLTF
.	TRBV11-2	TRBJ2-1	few	TGTGCCAGCAGCCCCGGGGTCGCCTACAATGAGCAGTTCTTC	CASSPGVAYNEQFF
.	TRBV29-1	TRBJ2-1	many	TGCAGCGTTGGTTCGGTCCACAATGAGCAGTTCTTC	CSVGSVHNEQFF
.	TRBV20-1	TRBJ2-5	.	TGCAGTGCTAGAGATGGGTGGCAATCCCAAGAGACCCAGTACTTC	CSARDGWQSQETQYF
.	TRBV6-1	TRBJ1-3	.	TGTGCCAGCCAGCGTTACTCTGGAAACACCATATATTTT	CASQRYSGNTIYF
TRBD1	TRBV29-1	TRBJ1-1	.	TGCAGCGTGTCGACAGGGATGAACACTGAAGCTTTCTTT	CSVSTGMNTEAFF
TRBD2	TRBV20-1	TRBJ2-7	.	TGCAGTGCCCCTAGCGGAAACTACGAGCAGTACTTC	CSAPSGNYEQYF
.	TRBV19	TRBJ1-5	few	TGTGCCAGTAGAGGGTCCCGGGGTCAGCCCCAGCATTTT	CASRGSRGQPQHF
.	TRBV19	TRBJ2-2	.	TGTGCCAGTACGCAGTCGGCAGCCATGACCGGGGAGCTGTTTTTT	CASTQSAAMTGELFF
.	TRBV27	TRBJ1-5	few	TGTGCCAGCAGTAGATCCAGGGAATTCAATCAGCCCCAGCATTTT	CASSRSREFNQPQHF
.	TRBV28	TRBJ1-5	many	TGTGCCAGCAGTTTAGGGGGAATGCAGCCCCAGCATTTT	CASSLGGMQPQHF
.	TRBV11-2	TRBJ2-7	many	TGTGCCAGCAGCTTAGACGGCGCCCCGTTCGAGCAGTACTTC	CASSLDGAPFEQYF
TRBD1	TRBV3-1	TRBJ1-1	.	TGTGCCAGCAGCAAACGCACCGGGACAGAGAACACTGAAGCTTTCTTT	CASSKRTGTENTEAFF
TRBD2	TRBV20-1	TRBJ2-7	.	TGCAGTGCTAGAGACCCCAGGACTAGCGCTTACGAGCAGTACTTC	CSARDPRTSAYEQYF
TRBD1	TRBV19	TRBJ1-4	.	TGTGCCAGTAGTTCCGGACAGGGCATAAATGAAAAACTGTTTTTT	CASSSGQGINEKLFF
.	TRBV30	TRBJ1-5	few	TGTGCCTGGTCCCTGACAGACAATCAGCCCCAGCATTTT	CAWSLTDNQPQHF
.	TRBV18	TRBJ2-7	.	TGTGCCAGCTCACCACAGTATGGTCCATACGAGCAGTACTTC	CASSPQYGPYEQYF
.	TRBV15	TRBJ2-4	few	TGTGCCGCTTCCCCTACGGGGAGAGAAAACATTCAGTACTTC	CAASPTGRENIQYF
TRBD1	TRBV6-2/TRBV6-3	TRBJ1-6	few	TGTGCCAGCTCCCTGACAGGGGACCTTAGCTCCTATAATTCACCCCTCCACTTT	CASSLTGDLSSYNSPLHF
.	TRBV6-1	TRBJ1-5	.	TGTGCCATCAGCGAGGTAGGGGCAGACAATCAGCCCCAGCATTTT	CAISEVGADNQPQHF
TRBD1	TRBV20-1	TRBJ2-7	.	TGCAGTGCCCAAATAGGGGACAGGGCCTACGAGCAGTACTTC	CSAQIGDRAYEQYF
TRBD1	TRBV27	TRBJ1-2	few	TGTGCCAGCAGTCGGACAGGGAGGTTCTATGGCTACACCTTC	CASSRTGRFYGYTF
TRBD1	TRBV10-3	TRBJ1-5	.	TGTGCCATCAGTGACGCCGGGACAGGGGCGGGACAGCCCCAGCATTTT	CAISDAGTGAGQPQHF
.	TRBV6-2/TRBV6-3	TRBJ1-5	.	TGTGCCAGCAGTTACGGCCAGGGCCAGCATTTT	CASSYGQGQHF
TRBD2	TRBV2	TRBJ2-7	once	TGTGCCAGCTTGGGACTAGTGTTAACCTACGAGCAGTACTTC	CASLGLVLTYEQYF
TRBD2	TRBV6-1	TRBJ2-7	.	TGTGCCAGCAGTAGCGGGATAGGCCTCGAGCAGTACTTC	CASSSGIGLEQYF
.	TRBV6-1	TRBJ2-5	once	TGTACCAGCAGTGACGGGCCGCTCGGGTCAGAGACCCAGTACTTC	CTSSDGPLGSETQYF
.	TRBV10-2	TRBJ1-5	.	TGCGCCAGCAGTGAGTCGATAGGGGGCAATCAGCCCCAGCATTTT	CASSESIGGNQPQHF
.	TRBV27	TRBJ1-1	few	TGTGCCAGCAGCACGAGACAGAAAAGCACTAAAGCTTTCTTT	CASSTRQKSTKAFF
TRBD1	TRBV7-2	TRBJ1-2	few	TGTGCCAGCAGCTTAGCTAGTAGGGGACAGGAAGGCTACACCTTC	CASSLASRGQEGYTF
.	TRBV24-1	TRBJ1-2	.	TGTGCCACCAGTCAGGACACGTTCTTCTATGGCTACACCTTC	CATSQDTFFYGYTF
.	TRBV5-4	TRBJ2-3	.	TGTGCCAGCAGCCCTGGTCGAGCGTGGGATACGCAGTATTTT	CASSPGRAWDTQYF
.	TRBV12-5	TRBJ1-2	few	TGTGCTAGTGGTTTACGGCAGTATAACTATGGCTACACCTTC	CASGLRQYNYGYTF